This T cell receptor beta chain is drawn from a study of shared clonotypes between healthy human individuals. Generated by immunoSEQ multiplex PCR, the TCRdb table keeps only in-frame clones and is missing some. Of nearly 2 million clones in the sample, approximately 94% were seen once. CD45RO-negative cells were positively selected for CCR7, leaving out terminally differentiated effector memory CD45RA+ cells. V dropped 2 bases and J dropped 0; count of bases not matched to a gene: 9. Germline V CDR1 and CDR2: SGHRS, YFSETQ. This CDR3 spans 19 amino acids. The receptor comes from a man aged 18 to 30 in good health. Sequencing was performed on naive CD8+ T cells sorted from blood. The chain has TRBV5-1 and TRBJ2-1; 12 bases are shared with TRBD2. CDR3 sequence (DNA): TGCGCCAGCAGCTTCGGACTAGCGGGACTTCATAGCTCCTACAATGAGCAGTTCTTC. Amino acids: CASSFGLAGLHSSYNEQFF.